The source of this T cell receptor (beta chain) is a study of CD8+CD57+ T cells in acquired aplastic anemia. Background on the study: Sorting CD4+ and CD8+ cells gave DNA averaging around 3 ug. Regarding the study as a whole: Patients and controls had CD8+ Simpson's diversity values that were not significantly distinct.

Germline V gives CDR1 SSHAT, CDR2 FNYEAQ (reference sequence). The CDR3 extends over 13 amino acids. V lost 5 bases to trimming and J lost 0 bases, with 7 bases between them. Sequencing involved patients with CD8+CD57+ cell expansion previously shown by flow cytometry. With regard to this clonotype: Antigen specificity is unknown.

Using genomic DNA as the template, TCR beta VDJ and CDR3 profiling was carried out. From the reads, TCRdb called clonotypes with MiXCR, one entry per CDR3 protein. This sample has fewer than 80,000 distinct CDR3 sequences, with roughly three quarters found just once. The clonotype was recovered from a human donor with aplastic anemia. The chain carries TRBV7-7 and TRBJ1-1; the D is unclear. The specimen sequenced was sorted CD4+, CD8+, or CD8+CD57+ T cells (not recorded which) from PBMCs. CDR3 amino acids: CASSISMNTEAFF. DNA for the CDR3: TGTGCCAGCAGCATTAGCATGAACACTGAAGCTTTCTTT.